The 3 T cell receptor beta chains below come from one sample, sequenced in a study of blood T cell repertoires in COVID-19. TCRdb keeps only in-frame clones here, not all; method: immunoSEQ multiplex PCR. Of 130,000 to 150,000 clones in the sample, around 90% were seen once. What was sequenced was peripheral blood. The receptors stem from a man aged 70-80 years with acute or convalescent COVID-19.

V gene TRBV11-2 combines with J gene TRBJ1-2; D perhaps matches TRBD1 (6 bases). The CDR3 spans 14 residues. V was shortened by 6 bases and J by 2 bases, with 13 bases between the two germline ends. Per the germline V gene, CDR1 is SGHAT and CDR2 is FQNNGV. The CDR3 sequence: CASSPTGMNYGYTF. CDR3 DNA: TGTGCCAGCAGTCCTACAGGGATGAACTATGGCTACACCTTC.

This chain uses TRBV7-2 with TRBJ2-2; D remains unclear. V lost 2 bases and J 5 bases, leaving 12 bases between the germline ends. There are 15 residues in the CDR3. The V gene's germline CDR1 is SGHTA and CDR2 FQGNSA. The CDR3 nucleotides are TGTGCCAGCAGCTTAAGGAGTTTGTCGACCGGGGAGCTGTTTTTT. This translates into CASSLRSLSTGELFF. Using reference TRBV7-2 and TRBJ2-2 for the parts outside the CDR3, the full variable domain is GAGVSQSPSNKVTEKGKDVELRCDPISGHTALYWYRQSLGQGLEFLIYFQGNSAPDKSGLPSDRFSAERTGGSVSTLTIQRTQQEDSAVYLCASSLRSLSTGELFFGEGSRLTVL.

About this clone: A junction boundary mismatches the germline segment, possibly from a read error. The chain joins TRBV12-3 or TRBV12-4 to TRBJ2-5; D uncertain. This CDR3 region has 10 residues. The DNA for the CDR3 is TGTGCCAGCGGTGGAGAGGCCCAGTACTTC. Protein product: CASGGEAQYF.